The 24 T cell receptor beta chains below come from one sample, sequenced in a study of OX40 agonist ivuxolimab in advanced cancers. Assay used: immunoSEQ multiplex PCR; TCRdb lists only in-frame clones, some missing. The profile shows 55,000 to 65,000 clones, 85% to 90% of them singletons. This specimen consisted of CD4+ or CD8+ T cells sorted from blood, obtained in a trial of the OX40 agonist ivuxolimab. Receptor source: an adult with an advanced solid tumor such as melanoma, head and neck, liver or kidney cancer.

A word on this clone: The junction departs from the called germline gene at one end, perhaps through a read error. CDR3: CASSLAGGREQFF. CDR3 nucleotides: TGTGCTAGCAGCTTAGCGGGGGGGCGTGAGCAGTTCTTC. V gene TRBV7-7 combines with J gene TRBJ2-1, with 11 bases matching TRBD2. The CDR3 consists of 13 residues. Germline lookup yields CDR1 SSHAT and CDR2 FNYEAQ (reference sequence).

The count of this clone is one. J is TRBJ1-5 and V is TRBV28; the D is unclear. The CDR3 sequence is 12 residues long. Germline CDR1 MDHEN, CDR2 SYDVKM. V gave up 2 bases and J gave up 7 bases, with 6 bases separating them. The CDR3 sequence is CASSLIEQPQHF. The CDR3 DNA follows: TGTGCCAGCAGTTTAATTGAGCAGCCCCAGCATTTT. The complete variable domain, with remaining parts taken from reference TRBV28 and TRBJ1-5, reads DVKVTQSSRYLVKRTGEKVFLECVQDMDHENMFWYRQDPGLGLRLIYFSYDVKMKEKGDIPEGYSVSREKKERFSLILESASTNQTSMYLCASSLIEQPQHFGDGTRLSIL.

The J gene is TRBJ1-5, the V gene TRBV10-3, with D perhaps TRBD1 (5 bases). Germline values: CDR1 ENHRY, CDR2 SYGVKD. The CDR3 spans 14 residues. With 3 bases removed from V and 7 bases from J, the gap between germline ends came to 13 bases. The CDR3 is CAISEGEVDQPQHF. The CDR3 nucleotides read TGTGCCATCAGTGAAGGGGAAGTTGACCAGCCCCAGCATTTT.

The chain is built from TRBV5-1 and TRBJ2-3; unclear D gene. V was pared by 2 bases and J by 1 base, with 11 bases between. CDR1 and CDR2 from the germline V gene are SGHRS and YFSETQ. The CDR3 extends over 15 amino acids. The CDR3 protein is CASSFRASGTDTQYF. CDR3 coding DNA: TGCGCCAGCAGCTTTAGGGCTTCTGGCACAGATACGCAGTATTTT.

This rearrangement joins TRBV2 to TRBJ1-1; unclear D gene. V was pared by 5 bases and J by 1 base, with 8 bases between. The length of the CDR3 is 13 residues. Germline V lookup: CDR1 SNHLY, CDR2 FYNNEI. The DNA for the CDR3 is TGTGCCAGCAGTTCCCAGGAGAACACTGAAGCTTTCTTT. Translation gives CASSSQENTEAFF.

This rearrangement joins TRBV18 to TRBJ1-3; unclear D gene. The germline CDR1 and CDR2 sequences are KGHSH and LQKENI. Trimming stripped 2 bases from V and 3 bases from J, with 8 bases between. This CDR3 comprises 14 residues. DNA of the CDR3: TGTGCCAGCTCACCAATCAGAAGTGGAAACACCATATATTTT. Its protein product is CASSPIRSGNTIYF.

This clone was detected a few times. The chain employs TRBV7-3 and TRBJ2-1; D is ambiguous. Per the germline V gene, CDR1 is SGHTA and CDR2 is FQGTGA. V lost 1 base and J lost 2, with 6 bases in between. CDR3 length equals 14 residues. The CDR3 coding sequence is TGTGCCAGCAGCTTAAGTGGGACCTACAATGAGCAGTTCTTC. Translation: CASSLSGTYNEQFF.

The chain couples TRBV7-3 to TRBJ1-4; D is perhaps TRBD1 (6 bases). Trimming took 5 bases from V and 0 from J, leaving 16 bases between them. The length of the CDR3 is 17 residues. Looked up from germline, CDR1 is SGHTA and CDR2 is FQGTGA. CDR3 bases: TGTGCCAGCAGCCCACAGGGTGTCCAGGCAACTAATGAAAAACTGTTTTTT. This encodes CASSPQGVQATNEKLFF.

The rearrangement links TRBV11-1 to TRBJ2-1, with TRBD1 matching 9 bases. Germline trimming cut 4 bases from V and 7 bases from J; bases unmatched to any gene: 11. Germline V CDR1 and CDR2: SGHAT, FQDESV (reference sequence). There are 16 residues in the CDR3. The CDR3, as DNA: TGTGCCAGCAGCTCCACGCAGGGACAGGGCCTGAATGAGCAGTTCTTC. Translation gives CASSSTQGQGLNEQFF.

This clone was detected once. The chain recombines TRBV13 with TRBJ2-3, with D possibly being TRBD2 (5 bases). The CDR3 has 16 amino acids. Germline V gives CDR1 PRHDT, CDR2 FYEKMQ (reference sequence). With 2 bases removed from V and 4 bases from J, the gap between germline ends came to 16 bases. CDR3: CASSLRELTSSDTQYF. Here the CDR3 DNA reads TGTGCCAGCAGCTTAAGGGAGCTCACGAGTTCAGATACGCAGTATTTT.

J is TRBJ1-1 and V is TRBV18; no definite D call. The CDR3 has 16 amino acids. V lost 3 bases and J 2 bases, leaving 16 bases between the germline ends. Germline assignment: CDR1 KGHSH and CDR2 LQKENI. For the CDR3, the DNA is TGTGCCAGCTCACCGAACACTGGATACCCAAACACTGAAGCTTTCTTT. Its translation: CASSPNTGYPNTEAFF.

V gene TRBV28 combines with J gene TRBJ2-2; TRBD2 agrees at 10 bases. CDR1 MDHEN and CDR2 SYDVKM come from the germline V gene. This CDR3 contains 18 residues. The trim removed 5 bases at V and 1 base at J, leaving 10 bases unmatched. The CDR3 DNA sequence: TGTGCCAGCAGTACCCTAGCGGGGGCGCCTCGGAACACCGGGGAGCTGTTTTTT. This translates into CASSTLAGAPRNTGELFF.

This sequence joins TRBV10-3 and TRBJ2-5; 9 bases are shared with TRBD1. V was pared by 6 bases and J by 5 bases, with 16 bases of the junction left unmatched. The CDR3 extends over 17 amino acids. Germline V gives CDR1 ENHRY, CDR2 SYGVKD. CDR3 bases: TGTGCCATCAGCTCGACAACCGGGACAGGGTCTATGGAGACCCAGTACTTC. It yields the protein CAISSTTGTGSMETQYF.

The genes are TRBV5-1 and TRBJ2-2; 8 positions agree with TRBD2. CDR1 is SGHRS and CDR2 is YFSETQ in the germline V gene. V was pared by 5 bases and J by 1 base, with 4 bases of the junction left unmatched. The CDR3 is 15 amino acids. The CDR3 loop is CASRGLAGNTGELFF. CDR3 bases: TGCGCCAGCAGGGGGCTAGCGGGGAACACCGGGGAGCTGTTTTTT.

This chain uses TRBV7-9 with TRBJ2-3; perhaps D is TRBD1 or TRBD2 (5 bases each). This CDR3 is 17 amino acids long. Between the trimmed V and J ends, which lost 0 bases and 4 bases, there was a span of 17 bases. Germline V gene sequence: CDR1 SEHNR, CDR2 FQNEAQ (reference sequence). DNA for the CDR3: TGTGCCAGCAGCTTAGCGAACTTAGGGGACGGGGCAGATACGCAGTATTTT. Its protein product is CASSLANLGDGADTQYF. Filled out from reference TRBV7-9 and TRBJ2-3, the complete variable domain reads DTGVSQNPRHKITKRGQNVTFRCDPISEHNRLYWYRQTLGQGPEFLTYFQNEAQLEKSRLLSDRFSAERPKGSFSTLEIQRTEQGDSAMYLCASSLANLGDGADTQYFGPGTRLTVL.

The V call is TRBV5-1, the J call TRBJ1-1; D is undetermined. The CDR3 runs to 13 residues. CDR1 and CDR2 (germline): SGHRS, YFSETQ. V lost 0 bases and J lost 7, with 10 bases in between. CDR3 sequence: CASSLGDQVEAFF. The CDR3 nucleotides read TGCGCCAGCAGCTTGGGGGATCAGGTTGAAGCTTTCTTT.

The CDR3 reads CASNRGGGSGETQYF. In DNA form, the CDR3 reads TGTGCCAGCAACCGGGGGGGAGGTAGCGGAGAGACCCAGTACTTC. The V call is TRBV9, the J call TRBJ2-5; 8 bases are a match to TRBD2. The CDR3 contains 15 residues. Germline values: CDR1 SGDLS, CDR2 YYNGEE. V trimming: 6 bases; J trimming: 4 bases; junction bases outside the gene matches: 11.

The V and J genes are TRBV7-9 and TRBJ2-5; 8 bases match TRBD1. This CDR3 has 14 amino acids. V dropped 4 bases and J dropped 4; count of bases not matched to a gene: 5. The germline V gene encodes CDR1 SEHNR and CDR2 FQNEAQ (reference sequence). CDR3 DNA sequence: TGTGCCAGCAGCTATGACAGGGGTGGAGAGACCCAGTACTTC. The encoded protein is CASSYDRGGETQYF. Based on the CDR3 plus reference TRBV7-9 and TRBJ2-5, the full variable domain is DTGVSQNPRHKITKRGQNVTFRCDPISEHNRLYWYRQTLGQGPEFLTYFQNEAQLEKSRLLSDRFSAERPKGSFSTLEIQRTEQGDSAMYLCASSYDRGGETQYFGPGTRLLVL.

The chain is built from TRBV29-1 and TRBJ1-5; D not resolved. Germline-derived CDR1 and CDR2 are SQVTM and ANQGSEA. Trimming cost V 5 bases and J 4 bases, with 9 bases left between them. CDR3 length: 12 amino acids. CDR3 sequence: CSVMGSNQPQHF. Here the CDR3 DNA reads TGCAGCGTTATGGGATCTAATCAGCCCCAGCATTTT.

The gene calls are TRBV7-6 and TRBJ2-1; 13 bases are a match to TRBD2. Trimming cost V 4 bases and J 0 bases; bases outside gene matches: 0. Germline values: CDR1 SGHVS, CDR2 FNYEAQ. CDR3 length: 16 amino acids. CDR3 sequence reads: CASSWTSGSSYNEQFF. The CDR3 DNA reads as TGTGCCAGCAGCTGGACTAGCGGGAGCTCCTACAATGAGCAGTTCTTC.

The chain joins TRBV30 to TRBJ1-2; maybe TRBD1 (5 bases). CDR3 length: 15 residues. The V gene lost 4 bases and the J gene lost 5 bases, with 20 bases spanning the gap. Germline V gives CDR1 GTSNPN, CDR2 SVGIG (reference sequence). The CDR3 DNA is TGTGCCTGGACCCTTTCCGGATCGGGGGTGTATGGCTACACCTTC. Translated, it gives CAWTLSGSGVYGYTF.

This clone appeared once. The chain combines TRBV18 with TRBJ1-2; tentative D call: TRBD1 (6 bases). The CDR3 covers 16 residues. The germline V and J ends were trimmed by 2 bases and 6 bases, with 19 bases remaining between them. Per germline, CDR1 KGHSH and CDR2 LQKENI. CDR3 residues: CASSPNDARGWNGYTF. The CDR3 nucleotides are TGTGCCAGCTCACCAAACGACGCCAGGGGATGGAATGGCTACACCTTC. Full variable domain (missing parts from reference TRBV18 and TRBJ1-2): NAGVMQNPRHLVRRRGQEARLRCSPMKGHSHVYWYRQLPEEGLKFMVYLQKENIIDESGMPKERFSAEFPKEGPSILRIQQVVRGDSAAYFCASSPNDARGWNGYTFGSGTRLTVV.

This chain connects TRBV19 to TRBJ2-4; 7 bases are a match to TRBD2. CDR1 LNHDA and CDR2 SQIVND come from the germline V gene (reference sequence). The junction had 5 bases not matched to a gene; V was cut back by 6 bases and J by 3 bases. The CDR3 sequence is 14 residues long. The CDR3 region has the DNA TGTGCCAGTAGGTCTAGCGGTAGCAAAAACATTCAGTACTTC. Encoded protein: CASRSSGSKNIQYF.

This CDR3 is CASSDGLNYGYTF. In nucleotides, the CDR3 is TGTGCCAGCAGTGACGGCTTAAACTATGGCTACACCTTC. This rearrangement joins TRBV6-4 to TRBJ1-2; no firm D call. Germline CDR1 is MRHNA and CDR2 is SNTAGT. The V end lost 2 bases, the J end lost 2 bases, and 6 bases lay between the germline ends. CDR3 length: 13 amino acids.